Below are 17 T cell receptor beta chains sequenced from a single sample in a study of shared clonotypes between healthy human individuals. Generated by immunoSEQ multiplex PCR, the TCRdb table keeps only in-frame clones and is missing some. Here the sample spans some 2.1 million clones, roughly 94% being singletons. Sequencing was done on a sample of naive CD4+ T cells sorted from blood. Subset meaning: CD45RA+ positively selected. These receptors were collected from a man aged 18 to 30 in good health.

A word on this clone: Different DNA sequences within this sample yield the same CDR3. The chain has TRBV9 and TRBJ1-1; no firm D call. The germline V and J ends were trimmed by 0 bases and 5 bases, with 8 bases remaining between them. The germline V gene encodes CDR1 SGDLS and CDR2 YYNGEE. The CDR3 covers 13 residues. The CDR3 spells CASSVEVWTEAFF. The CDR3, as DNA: TGTGCCAGCAGCGTAGAGGTTTGGACTGAAGCTTTCTTT.

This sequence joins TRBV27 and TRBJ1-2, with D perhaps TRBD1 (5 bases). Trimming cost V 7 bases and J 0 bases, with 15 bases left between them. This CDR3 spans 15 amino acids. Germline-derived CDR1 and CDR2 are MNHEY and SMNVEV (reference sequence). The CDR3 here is CASTTPGASNYGYTF. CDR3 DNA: TGTGCCAGCACCACCCCCGGGGCTTCTAACTATGGCTACACCTTC.

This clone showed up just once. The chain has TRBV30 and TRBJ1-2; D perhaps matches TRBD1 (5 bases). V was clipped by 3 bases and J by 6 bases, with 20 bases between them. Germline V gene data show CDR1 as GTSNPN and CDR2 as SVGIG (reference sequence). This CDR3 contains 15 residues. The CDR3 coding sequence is TGTGCCTGGAGCGGTGGACATCACGTCTTCCATGGCTACACCTTC. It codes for CAWSGGHHVFHGYTF. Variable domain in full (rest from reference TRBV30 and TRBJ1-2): SQTIHQWPATLVQPVGSPLSLECTVEGTSNPNLYWYRQAAGRGLQLLFYSVGIGQISSEVPQNLSASRPQDRQFILSSKKLLLSDSGFYLCAWSGGHHVFHGYTFGSGTRLTVV.

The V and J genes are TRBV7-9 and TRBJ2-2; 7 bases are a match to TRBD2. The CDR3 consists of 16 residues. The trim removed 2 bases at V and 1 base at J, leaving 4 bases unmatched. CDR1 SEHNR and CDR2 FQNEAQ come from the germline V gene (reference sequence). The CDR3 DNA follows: TGTGCCAGCAGCTTATATCCTAGCGGGAACACCGGGGAGCTGTTTTTT. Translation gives CASSLYPSGNTGELFF. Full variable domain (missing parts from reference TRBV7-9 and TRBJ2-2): DTGVSQNPRHKITKRGQNVTFRCDPISEHNRLYWYRQTLGQGPEFLTYFQNEAQLEKSRLLSDRFSAERPKGSFSTLEIQRTEQGDSAMYLCASSLYPSGNTGELFFGEGSRLTVL.

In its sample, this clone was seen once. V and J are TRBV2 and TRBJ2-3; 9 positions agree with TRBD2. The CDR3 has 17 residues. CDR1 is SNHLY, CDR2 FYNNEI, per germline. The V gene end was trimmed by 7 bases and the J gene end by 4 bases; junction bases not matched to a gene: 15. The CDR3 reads CASTPDPSGEKADTQYF. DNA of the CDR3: TGTGCCAGCACCCCGGATCCTAGCGGGGAGAAAGCAGATACGCAGTATTTT.

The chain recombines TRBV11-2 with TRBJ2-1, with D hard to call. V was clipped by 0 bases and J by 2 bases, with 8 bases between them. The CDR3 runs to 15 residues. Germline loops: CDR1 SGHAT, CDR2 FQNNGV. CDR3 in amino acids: CASSLDFQTYNEQFF. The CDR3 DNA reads TGTGCCAGCAGCTTAGATTTCCAAACCTACAATGAGCAGTTCTTC.

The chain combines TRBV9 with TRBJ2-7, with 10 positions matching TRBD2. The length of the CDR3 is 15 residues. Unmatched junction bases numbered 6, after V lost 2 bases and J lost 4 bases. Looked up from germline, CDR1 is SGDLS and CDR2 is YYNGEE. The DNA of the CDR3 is TGTGCCAGCAGCGTCGGACTAGCGGAAGGTTACGAGCAGTACTTC. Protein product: CASSVGLAEGYEQYF.

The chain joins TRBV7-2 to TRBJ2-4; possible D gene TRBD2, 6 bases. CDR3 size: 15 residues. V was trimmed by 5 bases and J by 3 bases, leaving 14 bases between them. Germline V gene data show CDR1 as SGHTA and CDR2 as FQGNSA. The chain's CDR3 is CASSPDSGGKNIQYF. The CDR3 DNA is TGTGCCAGCAGCCCAGACTCCGGGGGCAAAAACATTCAGTACTTC.

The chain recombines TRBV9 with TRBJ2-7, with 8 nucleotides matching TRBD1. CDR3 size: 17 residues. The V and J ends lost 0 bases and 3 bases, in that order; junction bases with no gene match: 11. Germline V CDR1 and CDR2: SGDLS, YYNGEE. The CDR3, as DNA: TGTGCCAGCAGCGTAGATATCCGGACAGGGATTTACTACGAGCAGTACTTC. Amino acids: CASSVDIRTGIYYEQYF.

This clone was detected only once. DNA for the CDR3: TGTGCCAGCAGCTTCGGTACAGGGGTTGCACCCCTCCACTTT. Translated, it gives CASSFGTGVAPLHF. J is TRBJ1-6 and V is TRBV7-2; 7 bases map to TRBD1. CDR1 and CDR2 (germline): SGHTA, FQGNSA. The CDR3 covers 14 residues. V dropped 3 bases and J dropped 11; count of bases not matched to a gene: 7.

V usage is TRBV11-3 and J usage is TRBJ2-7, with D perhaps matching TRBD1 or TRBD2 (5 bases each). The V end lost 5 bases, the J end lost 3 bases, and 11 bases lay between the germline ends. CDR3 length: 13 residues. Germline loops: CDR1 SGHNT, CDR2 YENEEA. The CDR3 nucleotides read TGTGCCAGCAGCGTAGGGGAGTTCTACGAGCAGTACTTC. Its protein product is CASSVGEFYEQYF.

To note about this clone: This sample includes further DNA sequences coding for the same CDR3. CDR3 nucleotides: TGTGCCAGCTCACCATTTACGAACACCGGGGAGCTGTTTTTT. Its protein product is CASSPFTNTGELFF. The chain is built from TRBV18 and TRBJ2-2; no firm D call. CDR1 and CDR2 from the germline V gene are KGHSH and LQKENI. With 2 bases removed from V and 0 bases from J, the gap between germline ends came to 4 bases. CDR3 length: 14 amino acids.

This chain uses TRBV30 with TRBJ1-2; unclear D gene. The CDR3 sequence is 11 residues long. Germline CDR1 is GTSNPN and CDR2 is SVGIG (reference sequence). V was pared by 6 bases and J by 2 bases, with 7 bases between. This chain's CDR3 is CACAYNYGYTF. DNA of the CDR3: TGTGCCTGTGCCTACAACTATGGCTACACCTTC.

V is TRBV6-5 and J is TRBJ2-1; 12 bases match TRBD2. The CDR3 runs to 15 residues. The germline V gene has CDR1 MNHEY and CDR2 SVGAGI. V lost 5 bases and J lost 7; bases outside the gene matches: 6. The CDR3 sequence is CASSGASGGANEQFF. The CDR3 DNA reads TGTGCCAGCAGTGGGGCTAGCGGGGGGGCAAATGAGCAGTTCTTC.

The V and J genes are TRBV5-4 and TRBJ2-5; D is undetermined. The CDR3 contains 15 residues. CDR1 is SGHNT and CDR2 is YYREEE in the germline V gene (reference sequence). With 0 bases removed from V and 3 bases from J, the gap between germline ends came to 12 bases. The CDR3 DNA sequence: TGTGCCAGCAGCTTGGACGGGCGTGACAAAGAGACCCAGTACTTC. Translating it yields CASSLDGRDKETQYF.

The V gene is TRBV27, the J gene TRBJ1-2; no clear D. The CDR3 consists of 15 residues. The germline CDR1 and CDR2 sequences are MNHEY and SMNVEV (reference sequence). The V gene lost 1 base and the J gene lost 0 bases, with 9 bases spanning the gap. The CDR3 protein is CASSLYHSTNYGYTF. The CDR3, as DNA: TGTGCCAGCAGTTTATACCATTCCACTAACTATGGCTACACCTTC.

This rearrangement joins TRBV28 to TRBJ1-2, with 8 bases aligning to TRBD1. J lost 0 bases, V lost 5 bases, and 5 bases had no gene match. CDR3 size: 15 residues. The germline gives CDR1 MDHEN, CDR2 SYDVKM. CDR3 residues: CASSKAGGANYGYTF. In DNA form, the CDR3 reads TGTGCCAGCAGTAAAGCAGGGGGCGCTAACTATGGCTACACCTTC.